Below are 31 T cell receptor beta chains sequenced from a single sample in a study of T cells in Graves' hyperthyroidism and ophthalmopathy. Amplified regions were TCR beta CDR3 sequences from RNA transcripts. The primer set for the first-round RT-PCR of the TCR CDR3 was HTBI. MiXCR was run by TCRdb on the multiplex PCR reads, yielding one entry per CDR3 protein. The sample yields under 300,000 distinct CDR3 sequences, 20% to 25% seen once. The specimen was blood. All receptors derive from a man aged 25 to 40 with Graves' ophthalmopathy.

Only a few counts were recorded for this clonotype. The J gene is TRBJ1-6, the V gene TRBV9; no reliable D call. V lost 3 bases and J lost 0, with 7 bases in between. Germline V gene sequence: CDR1 SGDLS, CDR2 YYNGEE. The CDR3 covers 15 residues. This CDR3 reads CASSAQSSYNSPLHF. CDR3 sequence (DNA): TGTGCCAGCAGCGCCCAAAGCTCCTATAATTCACCCCTCCACTTT.

This clonotype was counted between two and nine times. This sequence joins TRBV29-1 and TRBJ1-4; possibly TRBD1 for D (6 bases). The CDR3 sequence is 14 residues long. V lost 5 bases to trimming and J lost 8 bases, with 18 bases between them. Germline values: CDR1 SQVTM, CDR2 ANQGSEA. CDR3 nucleotides: TGCAGCGTTACCCCAGGGGTCGAAAGAGAAAAACTGTTTTTT. Amino acids: CSVTPGVEREKLFF.

This chain joins TRBV4-1 and TRBJ2-7; tentative D call: TRBD2 (6 bases). The CDR3 has 17 residues. Trimming left V 0 bases short and J 0 bases short, with 15 bases between. Germline V lookup: CDR1 MGHRA, CDR2 YSYEKL. The CDR3 sequence: CASSQDLGGVSSYEQYF. Written as DNA, the CDR3 is TGCGCCAGCAGCCAAGATCTGGGCGGGGTTAGCTCCTACGAGCAGTACTTC.

V usage is TRBV20-1 and J usage is TRBJ2-1; 8 bases map to TRBD2. CDR3 length equals 14 residues. Germline V CDR1 and CDR2: DFQATT, SNEGSKA (reference sequence). J lost 7 bases, V lost 1 base, and 6 bases had no gene match. The chain's CDR3 is CSARAGTSSNEQFF. CDR3 nucleotides: TGCAGTGCTAGAGCCGGGACTAGTAGTAATGAGCAGTTCTTC.

This clonotype showed up many times. This chain links TRBV13 with TRBJ1-1, with D maybe TRBD1 (6 bases). The CDR3 is 16 amino acids. Germline loops: CDR1 PRHDT, CDR2 FYEKMQ (reference sequence). Trimming removed 1 base from V and 5 bases from J, with 17 bases in between. CDR3 DNA: TGTGCCAGCAGCTTAGATTATTACAGGGCGGGAACTGAAGCTTTCTTT. Its translation: CASSLDYYRAGTEAFF.

This clonotype was counted only a few times. This chain links TRBV11-3 with TRBJ2-2; TRBD1 aligns across 7 bases. The V and J ends lost 5 bases and 4 bases, in that order; junction bases with no gene match: 10. CDR1 is SGHNT and CDR2 is YENEEA in the germline V gene. The CDR3 is made up of 16 amino acids. CDR3: CASSAPGTASTGELFF. The CDR3 coding sequence is TGTGCCAGCAGCGCCCCCGGGACAGCGTCCACCGGGGAGCTGTTTTTT.

A few counts support this clonotype. The chain couples TRBV3-1 to TRBJ1-1; D gene ambiguous. There are 11 residues in the CDR3. CDR1 and CDR2 from the germline V gene are LGHDT and YNNKEL (reference sequence). The V gene lost 3 bases and the J gene lost 8 bases, with 7 bases spanning the gap. The CDR3 sequence: CASSQRREAFF. DNA for the CDR3: TGTGCCAGCAGCCAGCGGAGAGAAGCTTTCTTT.

As for this clonotype: It may be a read error: a sequence one base away is much more abundant. The genes are TRBV28 and TRBJ2-1; maybe TRBD1 (5 bases). The V gene lost 8 bases and the J gene lost 10 bases, with 21 bases spanning the gap. Per the germline V gene, CDR1 is MDHEN and CDR2 is SYDVKM. The CDR3 is 14 amino acids. The DNA for the CDR3 is TGTGCCAGCCTACCCCAGGACACCTACTACGAGCAGTTCTTC. Residues: CASLPQDTYYEQFF.

This clonotype was observed at least ten times. This chain links TRBV9 with TRBJ1-5; D is unresolved. CDR1 and CDR2 (germline): SGDLS, YYNGEE. The CDR3 totals 15 residues. Trimming took off 4 bases at V and 1 base at J, with 12 bases between the two ends. Here the CDR3 reads CASSLGMASNQPQHF. In DNA, the CDR3 is TGTGCCAGCAGCTTGGGGATGGCGAGCAATCAGCCCCAGCATTTT.

This clonotype was seen only a few times. The chain combines TRBV6-5 with TRBJ1-1, with 8 bases matching TRBD1. This CDR3 has 15 amino acids. Losses at the gene ends were 0 bases for V and 5 bases for J; bases not matched to a gene: 5. Germline V gives CDR1 MNHEY, CDR2 SVGAGI. CDR3 in amino acids: CASSYSQGAGTEAFF. For the CDR3, the DNA is TGTGCCAGCAGTTACTCCCAGGGGGCGGGAACTGAAGCTTTCTTT.

This clonotype has more than one count but fewer than ten. V is TRBV27 and J is TRBJ2-5; D remains ambiguous. Trimming took off 6 bases at V and 1 base at J, with 9 bases between the two ends. The CDR3 has 13 amino acids. The germline gives CDR1 MNHEY, CDR2 SMNVEV (reference sequence). The CDR3 sequence: CASRDSSQETQYF. The DNA for the CDR3 is TGTGCCAGCAGAGACTCTAGCCAAGAGACCCAGTACTTC.

This clonotype was seen more than once but under ten times. V and J are TRBV12-3 or TRBV12-4 and TRBJ1-2; no clear D gene. The CDR3 runs to 13 residues. V was clipped by 5 bases and J by 4 bases, with 11 bases between them. In DNA form, the CDR3 reads TGTGCCAGCAGTCCTCAAGGGATCTATGGCTACACCTTC. Its translation is CASSPQGIYGYTF.

In this sample, this clonotype turned up many times. V usage is TRBV6-1 and J usage is TRBJ1-1, with 7 bases fitting TRBD1. The CDR3 extends over 14 amino acids. J lost 4 bases, V lost 5 bases, and 7 bases had no gene match. Germline V lookup: CDR1 MNHNS, CDR2 SASEGT. As DNA, the CDR3 is TGTGCCAGCAGTTTAGGGGGCGGTGCCACTGAAGCTTTCTTT. This gives the protein CASSLGGGATEAFF.

The chain uses TRBV10-2 and TRBJ1-2; 7 positions match TRBD1. Germline trimming cut 6 bases from V and 4 bases from J; bases unmatched to any gene: 5. The germline V gene encodes CDR1 WSHSY and CDR2 SAAADI. The CDR3 length is 13 residues. For the CDR3, the DNA is TGCGCCAGCAGGTCGGGACAGACCTATGGCTACACCTTC. Translated: CASRSGQTYGYTF.

This clonotype occurred many times. This rearrangement joins TRBV19 to TRBJ1-1; 7 bases are a match to TRBD1. The V gene end was trimmed by 11 bases and the J gene end by 0 bases; junction bases not matched to a gene: 12. Germline V CDR1 and CDR2: LNHDA, SQIVND (reference sequence). CDR3 size: 15 residues. The CDR3 region is CASRGQSAMNTEAFF. The CDR3 DNA reads as TGTGCCTCGAGGGGACAGAGCGCGATGAACACTGAAGCTTTCTTT.

The V gene is TRBV6-2 or TRBV6-3, the J gene TRBJ2-7; a possible D gene is TRBD2 (5 bases). This CDR3 spans 14 amino acids. V was clipped by 8 bases and J by 1 base, with 15 bases between them. The germline V gene has CDR1 MNHEY and CDR2 SVGEGT. The CDR3 protein is CASRSRDYSYEQYF. CDR3 coding DNA: TGTGCCAGCCGCTCCCGGGATTATTCCTACGAGCAGTACTTC.

V is TRBV19 and J is TRBJ2-2, with 7 positions matching TRBD2. V shed 10 bases and J 7 bases; nucleotides not matched to a gene: 15. Germline lookup yields CDR1 LNHDA and CDR2 SQIVND (reference sequence). The CDR3 length is 15 residues. Written as DNA, the CDR3 is TGTGCCACCGCGATGGGGGGGAGGCCCCACGGGGAGCTGTTTTTT. Residues: CATAMGGRPHGELFF.

This clonotype appeared a few times. The chain employs TRBV18 and TRBJ2-7; perhaps D is TRBD1 or TRBD2 (6 bases each). The CDR3 extends over 13 amino acids. V was trimmed by 6 bases and J by 3 bases, leaving 12 bases between them. Germline CDR1 is KGHSH and CDR2 is LQKENI. The CDR3 DNA follows: TGTGCCAGCTCGACCGGAGGGGGCTACGAGCAGTACTTC. Residues: CASSTGGGYEQYF.

The chain uses TRBV6-9 and TRBJ2-1; unclear D gene. V shed 3 bases and J shed 9 bases, with 12 bases lying between them. CDR3 length: 13 amino acids. The V gene's germline CDR1 is MNHGY and CDR2 SVAAGI. The CDR3 here is CASSYEKRGEQFF. As DNA, the CDR3 is TGTGCCAGCAGTTACGAGAAGCGCGGTGAGCAGTTCTTC.

The chain couples TRBV6-1 to TRBJ2-1; D is undetermined. The V and J ends lost 7 bases and 8 bases respectively, with 12 bases between them. Per germline, CDR1 MNHNS and CDR2 SASEGT. The CDR3 length is 12 residues. The CDR3, as DNA: TGTGCCAGCACCACTTCGGCGGATGAGCAGTTCTTC. Its translation is CASTTSADEQFF.

This clonotype was seen a few times. V and J are TRBV24-1 and TRBJ2-1; TRBD1 is a possible D gene (5 bases). Per the germline V gene, CDR1 is KGHDR and CDR2 is SFDVKD. V dropped 1 base and J dropped 8 bases, with 17 bases sitting between them. The CDR3 contains 16 residues. Here the CDR3 DNA reads TGTGCCACCAGTGATTTTAAGGGCCCACTGGGGCATGAGCAGTTCTTC. It encodes CATSDFKGPLGHEQFF.

This clonotype was found a few times. V gene TRBV3-1 combines with J gene TRBJ2-2, with D unclear. The germline CDR1 and CDR2 sequences are LGHDT and YNNKEL (reference sequence). This CDR3 is built from 14 residues. Trimming pared 3 bases from V and 6 bases from J, leaving 11 bases between. CDR3 sequence: CASSHNEGAGELFF. The CDR3 coding sequence is TGTGCCAGCAGCCACAACGAAGGCGCCGGGGAGCTGTTTTTT.

This clonotype was counted at least ten times. This chain joins TRBV6-1 and TRBJ1-2; D uncertain. CDR3 length: 12 residues. Per germline, CDR1 MNHNS and CDR2 SASEGT. Trimming took off 6 bases at V and 4 bases at J, with 9 bases between the two ends. The CDR3 sequence is CASRRPGYGYTF. The CDR3 DNA is TGTGCCAGCAGGAGGCCTGGCTATGGCTACACCTTC.

In its sample, this clonotype was seen a few times. This chain uses TRBV7-9 with TRBJ2-1; 12 nucleotides line up with TRBD2. Losses at the gene ends were 5 bases for V and 5 bases for J; bases not matched to a gene: 4. CDR3 length: 15 residues. Germline V gene data show CDR1 as SEHNR and CDR2 as FQNEAQ (reference sequence). CDR3 DNA: TGTGCCAGCAGCCGAGGACTAGCGGGGAACAATGAGCAGTTCTTC. Protein: CASSRGLAGNNEQFF.

This clonotype has more than one count but fewer than ten. CDR3 nucleotide sequence: TGTGCCAGCAGTTACTCGACGAGAGGGACAGGGGTCACTGAAGCTTTCTTT. Translation: CASSYSTRGTGVTEAFF. The V and J genes are TRBV6-5 and TRBJ1-1; 10 bases are a match to TRBD1. V shed 0 bases, J shed 4 bases, and the junction held 8 bases outside the gene matches. Germline V CDR1 and CDR2: MNHEY, SVGAGI. The CDR3 has 17 residues.

In this sample, this clonotype turned up a few times. The chain carries TRBV27 and TRBJ2-7; D may be TRBD2 (6 bases). Trimming took 3 bases from V and 6 from J, leaving 9 bases between them. CDR3 length: 12 residues. CDR1 and CDR2 (germline): MNHEY, SMNVEV (reference sequence). The CDR3 coding sequence is TGTGCCAGCAGTTTTGGGGGGTTCGAGCAGTACTTC. It specifies CASSFGGFEQYF.

A word on this clonotype: A much larger clone differs from this one at a single base, so this may be a read error. J is TRBJ2-3 and V is TRBV27; no reliable D call. The V end was cut by 0 bases, the J end by 4 bases, with 2 bases between. Germline loops: CDR1 MNHEY, CDR2 SMNVEV (reference sequence). The CDR3 sequence is 12 residues long. CDR3 protein: CASSLSPDTQYF. CDR3 bases: TGTGCCAGCAGTTTATCCCCAGATACGCAGTATTTT.

This clonotype has only a few counts. The chain carries TRBV28 and TRBJ1-1; D unresolved. Germline V gene sequence: CDR1 MDHEN, CDR2 SYDVKM. Trimming left V 6 bases short and J 3 bases short, with 11 bases between. The CDR3 runs to 13 residues. The chain's CDR3 is CASSPPVDTEAFF. The CDR3 DNA reads as TGTGCCAGCAGCCCCCCAGTCGACACTGAAGCTTTCTTT.

Comment on this clonotype: This sequence may be a read error, since a much larger clone differs from it by one base. The CDR3 end shows no conserved phenylalanine or tryptophan, and so a read error is likely. The V call is TRBV11-2, the J call TRBJ2-5, with D perhaps TRBD1 or TRBD2 (6 bases each). Germline-derived CDR1 and CDR2 are SGHAT and FQNNGV. The CDR3 length is 14 residues. The V end lost 1 base, the J end lost 3 bases, and 9 bases lay between the germline ends. The CDR3 is CASSLAGAKETQYL. In DNA, the CDR3 is TGTGCCAGCAGCTTAGCGGGGGCCAAAGAGACCCAGTACCTC.

This sequence joins TRBV9 and TRBJ1-2; a weak D match, TRBD1 (6 bases). The CDR3 is 17 amino acids. Looked up from germline, CDR1 is SGDLS and CDR2 is YYNGEE. Trimming cost V 1 base and J 4 bases, with 20 bases left between them. Here the CDR3 DNA reads TGTGCCAGCAGCGTAAGTCAGGACAGTCCGGTCTTCTATGGCTACACCTTC. Translating it yields CASSVSQDSPVFYGYTF.

This clonotype was picked up many times. This chain joins TRBV28 and TRBJ1-1; D gene ambiguous. V lost 4 bases and J lost 1, with 7 bases in between. Per germline, CDR1 MDHEN and CDR2 SYDVKM. This CDR3 spans 13 amino acids. Here the CDR3 DNA reads TGTGCCAGCAGTTCCCACAGGAACACTGAAGCTTTCTTT. It encodes CASSSHRNTEAFF.